This T cell receptor beta chain originates from a study of CD8+CD57+ T cells in acquired aplastic anemia. The study's findings and limits: Patients and controls had in common 25 to 30 CD8+ CDR3 sequences.

In the case of this clonotype: What it binds is not known.

Whoever was chosen for sequencing had shown CD8+CD57+ cell expansion by flow cytometry. Severe acquired aplastic anemia was present in all patients. CDR3 and TCR beta VDJ profiling relied on genomic DNA as the template. MiXCR, applied by TCRdb to the reads, yields one record per CDR3 protein. The sample lists some 160,000 distinct CDR3 sequences, less than 50% occurring once. Trimming cost V 1 base and J 10 bases, with 11 bases left between them. Germline CDR1 and CDR2: LNHNV and YYDKDF (reference sequence). The CDR3 extends over 14 amino acids. The rearrangement uses TRBV15 and TRBJ1-6; D is perhaps TRBD1 (5 bases). This receptor was taken from a human donor with aplastic anemia. Sequenced material: sorted CD4+, CD8+, or CD8+CD57+ T cells (not recorded which) from PBMCs. The CDR3 nucleotides read TGTGCCACCAGCAGAGTGGGGGTAGGCTCACCCCTCCACTTT. The encoded protein is CATSRVGVGSPLHF.